Sequencing of this TCR beta chain was carried out in a study of T cell responses to AZD1222 COVID-19 vaccine listed by TCRdb under 2021. About the study as a whole: AZD1222 recipients with second doses at about 4 weeks or about 12 weeks were pooled, because spike-specific TCR depth and breadth did not differ between schedules. TCR sequencing was performed for roughly 240 trial participants, of whom roughly 200 were given two doses of AZD1222 and 26 were given two doses of MenACWY control vaccine. Trial participants were enrolled by age into subgroups of 18-55, 56-69 and 70-plus years, and around 150, 29 and 61 TCR-sequenced participants, respectively, were included in these subgroups. On the study overall, not on this receptor specifically: Nearly half of unique spike-specific TCRs reportedly recognized epitopes outside regions mutated in the B.1.351 and B.1.1.7 variants. A significant rise in spike-specific TCR breadth and depth was observed after two AZD1222 doses relative to day 0 and relative to MenACWY recipients. The 56-69-year group was small, and its depth increase did not reach significance, likely because of low power. Conclusions about previously exposed vaccinees were limited because only 6 or 7 AZD1222 recipients were SARS-CoV-2 seropositive at baseline. The whole spike protein was spanned by vaccine-associated CD4 TCRs, and dominant responses were seen in regions 160-218 and 743-854. Most participants were white British and females outnumbered males, and the authors suggested that clonal diversity may have been underestimated. Because no day 14 peak-response samples were available, the repertoires could be characterized only after the peak T cell response.

With regard to this clone: No antigen is known for it. There are no base qualities to consult, and no much larger clone falls within one base.

Read against the paper, the sample's time point label means: baseline before first vaccination. Samples from vaccinated people were obtained from the UK trials COV001 and COV002, which included a single-blind randomized controlled phase 2/3 trial of AZD1222 (ChAdOx1 nCoV-19) in healthy adults. For TCRbeta chain sequencing, PBMC samples were collected from trial participants at day 0 and at day 28 after the second dose. The CDR3 regions of human TCRbeta chains were analyzed by immunosequencing. The authors' analysis ran thus. Repertoire TCRs were checked for matches against a reference library of SARS-CoV-2-specific TCRs that had been generated using the MIRA antigen-specificity platform. Breadth was defined as the fraction of unique TCRs that were SARS-CoV-2-associated. Depth was defined as the fraction of total T cells that were SARS-CoV-2-associated. Using the MIRA data, every spike-specific TCR was mapped to the spike region that the TCR reacted to and assigned to either a CD4 or a CD8 class. Log10-transformed breadth and depth values were compared by one-way ANOVA with Sidak's multiple comparisons tests. TCRdb carries this immuneACCESS record with in-frame sequences only. Its versions omit some clonotypes, under half of them owing to an unresolved V gene in the studies checked, with the rest unexplained. D and trimming come from the DNA, and the V and J calls and clone size come from that table. This sample is represented by 25,000 to 35,000 clones; roughly 73% of them were singletons. In total, the top ten clones hold 5.8% of the sample.

This TCR was recovered from an adult in good health. The sample was peripheral blood, taken on day 0 of AZD1222 vaccination.

The sequenced DNA: TGTGCCAGCAGTACCCTTACGGGATTTCAGGAAAAACTGTTTTTT. It translates as CASSTLTGFQEKLFF. The V and J genes are TRBV6-5 and TRBJ1-4; no D gene is confidently identified. V and J lose 5 bases and 8 bases, and a span of 18 bases separates them. Based on the germline V gene, the CDR1 and CDR2 sequences are MNHEY and SVGAGI. The CDR3 holds 15 amino acids from the cysteine to the phenylalanine. The read is trimmed to its CDR3 DNA, 45 bases read in frame from base 1.